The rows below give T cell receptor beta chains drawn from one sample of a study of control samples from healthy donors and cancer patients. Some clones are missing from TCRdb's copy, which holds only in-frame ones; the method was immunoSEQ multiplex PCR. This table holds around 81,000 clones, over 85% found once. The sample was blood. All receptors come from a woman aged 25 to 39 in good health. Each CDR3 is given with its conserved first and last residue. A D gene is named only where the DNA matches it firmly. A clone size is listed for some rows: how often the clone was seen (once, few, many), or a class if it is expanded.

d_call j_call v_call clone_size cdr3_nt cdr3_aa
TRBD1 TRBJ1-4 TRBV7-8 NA TGTGCCAGCAGCCCAGACAGGGGTAATGAAAAACTGTTTTTT CASSPDRGNEKLFF
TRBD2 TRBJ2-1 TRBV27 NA TGTGCCAGCAGTCCGGGGACTAGCGGGAACAATGAGCAGTTCTTC CASSPGTSGNNEQFF
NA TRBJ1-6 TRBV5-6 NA TGTGCCAGCAGCCAGAGCTCCTATAATTCACCCCTCCACTTT CASSQSSYNSPLHF
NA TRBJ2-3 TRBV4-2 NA TGTGCCAGCAGCCCGCCGGGGGGCAGAGCAGATACGCAGTATTTT CASSPPGGRADTQYF
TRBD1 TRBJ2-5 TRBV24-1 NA TGTGCCACCAGTGACGACTGGGGACAGGGAGGCGAGACCCAGTACTTC CATSDDWGQGGETQYF
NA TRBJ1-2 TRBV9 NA TGTGCCAGCAGCGTAGAATCCCTGATTAACTATGGCTACACCTTC CASSVESLINYGYTF
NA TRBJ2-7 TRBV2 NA TGTGCCAGCAGTCCTAGGGGCTACGAGCAGTACTTC CASSPRGYEQYF
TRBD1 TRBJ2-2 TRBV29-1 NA TGCAGCGTTGAGGGGACAGGGGGGATCGGGGAGCTGTTTTTT CSVEGTGGIGELFF
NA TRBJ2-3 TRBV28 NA TGTGCCAGCAGCCTTGCTACAGATACGCAGTATTTT CASSLATDTQYF
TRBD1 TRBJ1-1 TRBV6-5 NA TGTGCCAGCAGTTACTCTTCCAGGGGGCGACGAGCTGAAGCTTTCTTT CASSYSSRGRRAEAFF
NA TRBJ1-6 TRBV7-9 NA TGTGCCAGCAGCCCAGGGGATTCGTTTTCACCCCTCCACTTT CASSPGDSFSPLHF
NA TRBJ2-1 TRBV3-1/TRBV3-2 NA TGTGCCAGCAGCCAAGACCTCTACGCGGCGGGAACTTACAATGAGCAGTTCTTC CASSQDLYAAGTYNEQFF
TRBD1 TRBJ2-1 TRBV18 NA TGTGCCAGCTCACCGGGACAGGGACGGATATACAATGAGCAGTTCTTC CASSPGQGRIYNEQFF
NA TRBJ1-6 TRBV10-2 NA TGCGCCAGCAGTGATGAACAACGTGGTTCACCCCTCCACTTT CASSDEQRGSPLHF
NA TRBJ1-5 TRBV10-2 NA TGCGCCAGCAGTGTAGCCAATCAGCCCCAGCATTTT CASSVANQPQHF
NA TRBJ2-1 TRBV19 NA TGTGCCAGAACTTCTGCGGAATACAATGAGCAGTTCTTC CARTSAEYNEQFF
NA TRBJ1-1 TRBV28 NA TGTGCCAGCCCCCCATCGAAAGTGGAGGCCGCTGAAGCTTTCTTT CASPPSKVEAAEAFF
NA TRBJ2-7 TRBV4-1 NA TGCGCCAGCAGCCAAGACCCCGGAGGTCAGGGCAAATACGAGCAGTACTTC CASSQDPGGQGKYEQYF
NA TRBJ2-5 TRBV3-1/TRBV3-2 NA TGTGCCAGCAGCCAAGGGCTAAGGCGGGATCTACAAGAGACCCAGTACTTC CASSQGLRRDLQETQYF
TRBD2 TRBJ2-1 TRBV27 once TGTGCCAGCAGTTCACTAGCGGGGGGGGACAATGAGCAGTTCTTC CASSSLAGGDNEQFF
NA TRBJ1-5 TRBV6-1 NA TGTGCCAGCAGTGAGAGAGGTTATAGCAATCAGCCCCAGCATTTT CASSERGYSNQPQHF
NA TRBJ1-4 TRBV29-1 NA TGCAGCGTTGCTCAGGGAAATGAAAAACTGTTTTTT CSVAQGNEKLFF
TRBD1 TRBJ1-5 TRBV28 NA TGTGCCAGCACCCAGGGGGGCGGGGGCTATAGCAATCAGCCCCAGCATTTT CASTQGGGGYSNQPQHF
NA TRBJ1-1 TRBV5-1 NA TGCGCCAGCAGCTGGATAACGCCGGCGGATCCTGAAGCTTTCTTT CASSWITPADPEAFF
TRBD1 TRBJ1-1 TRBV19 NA TGTGCCAGTAGTATGGACGGAGACAGGGGGAACACTGAAGCTTTCTTT CASSMDGDRGNTEAFF
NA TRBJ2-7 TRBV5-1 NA TGCGCCAGCAGTCTTAACTACGAGCAGTACTTC CASSLNYEQYF
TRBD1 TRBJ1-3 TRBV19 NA TGTGCCAGTAGTCCCTGGGACAGCTCTGGAAACACCATATATTTT CASSPWDSSGNTIYF
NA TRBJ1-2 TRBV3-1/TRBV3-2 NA TGTGCCAGCAGCCAAGATGCGGGCGGGCGTGGCTACACCTTC CASSQDAGGRGYTF